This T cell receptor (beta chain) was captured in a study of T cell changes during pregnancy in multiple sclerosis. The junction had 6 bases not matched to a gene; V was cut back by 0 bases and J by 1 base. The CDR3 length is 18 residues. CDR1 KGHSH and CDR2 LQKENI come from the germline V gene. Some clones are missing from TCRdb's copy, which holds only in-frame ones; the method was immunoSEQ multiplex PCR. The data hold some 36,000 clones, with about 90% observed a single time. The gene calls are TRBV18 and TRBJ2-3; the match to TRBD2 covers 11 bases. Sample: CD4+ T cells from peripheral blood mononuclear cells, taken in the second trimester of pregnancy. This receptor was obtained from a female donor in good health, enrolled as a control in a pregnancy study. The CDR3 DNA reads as TGTGCCAGCTCACCACCTCCGCCGGGACTAGCGGGCACAGATACGCAGTATTTT. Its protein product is CASSPPPPGLAGTDTQYF.